Each of the 6 T cell receptor beta chains below was sequenced from the same sample in a study of blood T cell repertoires in COVID-19. Libraries were prepared by immunoSEQ multiplex PCR; TCRdb keeps only in-frame clonotypes and omits some of them. The repertoire holds 45,000 to 50,000 clones, with 65% to 85% as singletons. Sequenced sample: peripheral blood. These receptors all stem from a man older than 75 in a cohort sampled during active COVID-19.

The chain links TRBV5-4 to TRBJ2-1; the D gene is possibly TRBD2 (6 bases). V was shortened by 4 bases and J by 8 bases, with 16 bases between the two germline ends. Germline V gene lookup returns CDR1 SGHNT and CDR2 YYREEE (reference sequence). The length of the CDR3 is 14 residues. Written as DNA, the CDR3 is TGTGCCAGCAGCCCGGGGGTTGGGGCTCATGAGCAGTTCTTC. Its protein is CASSPGVGAHEQFF.

The chain uses TRBV15 and TRBJ2-3, with 8 bases lining up with TRBD1. CDR1 is LNHNV, CDR2 YYDKDF, per germline (reference sequence). The CDR3 length is 13 residues. Trimming removed 2 bases from V and 6 bases from J; junction bases left unmatched: 1. Written as DNA, the CDR3 is TGTGCCACCAGCAGACAGGGGGCCGATACGCAGTATTTT. Protein sequence: CATSRQGADTQYF.

This chain uses TRBV5-1 with TRBJ1-2, with TRBD1 as a possible D gene (5 bases). The germline gives CDR1 SGHRS, CDR2 YFSETQ. The V gene lost 0 bases and the J gene lost 2 bases, with 5 bases spanning the gap. This CDR3 has 13 residues. CDR3 sequence (DNA): TGCGCCAGCAGCTTGGCAGGGAACTATGGCTACACCTTC. It yields the protein CASSLAGNYGYTF.

V usage is TRBV27 and J usage is TRBJ1-2, with 9 bases that match TRBD1. With 5 bases clipped from V and 7 bases from J, the junction kept 8 bases outside the gene matches. Germline CDR1 MNHEY, CDR2 SMNVEV (reference sequence). The CDR3 is made up of 14 amino acids. In DNA, the CDR3 is TGTGCCAGCAGTCTAAGGGACAGGGAGAGTGGCTACACCTTC. It codes for CASSLRDRESGYTF.

The rearrangement links TRBV11-3 to TRBJ2-1; the D gene is possibly TRBD2 (5 bases). This CDR3 is built from 15 residues. The germline gives CDR1 SGHNT, CDR2 YENEEA. V lost 5 bases and J lost 2, with 13 bases in between. The CDR3 loop reads CASSLTTGTYNEQFF. The CDR3 nucleotides read TGTGCCAGCAGCCTGACGACGGGGACCTACAATGAGCAGTTCTTC.

The chain combines TRBV6-5 with TRBJ1-4; tentative D call: TRBD1 (5 bases). Trimming took 6 bases from V and 8 from J, leaving 16 bases between them. CDR1 is MNHEY and CDR2 is SVGAGI in the germline V gene. CDR3 length equals 14 residues. The CDR3: CASRDTRTFEKLFF. As DNA, the CDR3 is TGTGCCAGCAGGGACACCAGGACCTTCGAAAAACTGTTTTTT.